This entry describes one T cell receptor (beta chain). Its antigen target is currently unknown. No base quality values were provided; no much bigger clone lies one nucleotide off. TCR CDR3 regions were amplified from genomic DNA by multiplex PCR using the deep immunoSEQ assay. For each cell subset, the extracted genomic DNA was distributed evenly across all wells of several immunoSEQ 96-well plates, and each plate served as one replicate. Each replicate PCR for sorted subsets received about 0.2 ug genomic DNA, equal to roughly 29,000 T cell genomes. Purified libraries were quantified with a Qubit 3.0 fluorometer, sized on a Bioanalyzer 2100, and re-quantified with the KAPA Library Quantification kit. Every immunoSEQ 96-well plate was sequenced on a dedicated single-read 150-cycle Illumina NextSeq 550 flow cell. Concerning the study's data processing: The immunoSEQ output contained only junctional sequences without quality scores, so filtering could not match that applied to full-length reads. To assign V/J genes and CDR3, sequences were annotated against IMGT germline references using PyIR, a Python wrapper for IgBLAST v1.9. Reads were filtered out if the reads had weak V/J assignments (E-value above 1e-6), no CDR3, stop codons, out-of-frame junctions, or ambiguous translated residues. A V3J clonotype was defined by an identical inferred V gene, J gene, and CDR3 amino acid sequence. To compute the percentage overlap between repertoires, the number of shared unique clonotypes was divided by the size of the smaller repertoire. Repertoire richness was assessed with RTK rarefaction, the Chao1 estimator, and Recon v2.1 estimates of unobserved clonotypes. For all TCRbeta clonotypes obtained by the gDNA method from a few donors, generation probabilities were computed with OLGA. TCRdb carries this immuneACCESS record with in-frame sequences only. Its versions omit some clonotypes, under half of them owing to an unresolved V gene in the studies checked, with the rest unexplained. V, J and clone size are taken as reported in that table, and D and trimming were inferred from the DNA itself. The sample contains roughly 2 million clones, roughly 94% of them found a single time. The top ten clones comprise 0.1% to 0.15% of the sample.

The sample comes from a study of shared clonotypes between healthy human individuals (TCRdb year 2020). Background on the whole study: The cohort comprised a couple of women and a few men aged 18 to 49 years. Different laboratories and diverse techniques were used to prepare libraries and sequence TCR repertoires, to increase sequencing depth and limit assay-specific biases. Leukapheresis yielded between about 0.8 and 8.9 billion PBMCs per donor. For each donor, CD4 naive and CD4 memory were each given three plates, CD8 naive was given two plates, and CD8 memory was given one plate. Blood TCR repertoires of four to six healthy adults were deeply sequenced to estimate repertoire size and the extent of clonotype sharing between individuals.

Healthy HIV-negative adults with no recently reported acute infections or vaccinations were included as donors. Every donor was a Caucasian adult residing in Nashville, Tennessee, USA. Magnetic negative selection was used to enrich CD4+ T cells, after which naive cells were positively selected on CD45RA and the negative fraction became the memory subset. After blood collection by leukapheresis, PBMCs were isolated using Ficoll-Histopaque density gradient centrifugation and then cryopreserved in the vapor phase of liquid nitrogen. Purity and quantity of every magnetically sorted T cell population were checked by analytical flow cytometry. Each sorted fraction had its genomic DNA isolated and then quantified by UV absorbance on a Nanodrop 2000c. The CDR3 runs 17 residues from the cysteine to the phenylalanine. The only DNA kept is the CDR3, 51 bases in frame from the first base. The germline V and J ends show losses of 1 base and 7 bases respectively, and no gene match explains 13 bases of the junction. The germline V gene encodes CDR1 MGHRA and CDR2 YSYEKL.

What the research found in general, with its limitations: Only blood was sampled, and tissue TCR repertoires likely differ from those in blood. Incomplete sequencing was indicated by rarefaction of sorted-subset datasets, despite the large sequencing depth. The small number of donors limited the genetic and exposure-history diversity represented. Higher generation probabilities were observed for clonotypes shared by all four sorted-subset donors than for non-shared clonotypes. Sharing across a handful of donors was observed for about 5% of naive CD4, 3.5% of naive CD8, about 2.3% of memory CD4, and about 0.4% of memory CD8 clonotypes. Pairwise subsampling led to the expectation that sequencing depth would affect the degree of clonotype sharing among donors. Larger estimated clonotype richness was generally found for naive subsets than for memory subsets.

Specimen: naive CD4+ T cells sorted from blood. The cell subset or site label here, explained by the study, means: CD45RA+ positively selected. The receptor comes from a young man in good health. This chain is built from TRBV4-1 and TRBJ1-2, with 9 bases in between that match TRBD1. The CDR3 loop reads CASSQGIPKDRGRGYTF. The nucleotide sequence is TGCGCCAGCAGCCAAGGGATACCTAAGGACAGGGGTCGTGGCTACACCTTC.